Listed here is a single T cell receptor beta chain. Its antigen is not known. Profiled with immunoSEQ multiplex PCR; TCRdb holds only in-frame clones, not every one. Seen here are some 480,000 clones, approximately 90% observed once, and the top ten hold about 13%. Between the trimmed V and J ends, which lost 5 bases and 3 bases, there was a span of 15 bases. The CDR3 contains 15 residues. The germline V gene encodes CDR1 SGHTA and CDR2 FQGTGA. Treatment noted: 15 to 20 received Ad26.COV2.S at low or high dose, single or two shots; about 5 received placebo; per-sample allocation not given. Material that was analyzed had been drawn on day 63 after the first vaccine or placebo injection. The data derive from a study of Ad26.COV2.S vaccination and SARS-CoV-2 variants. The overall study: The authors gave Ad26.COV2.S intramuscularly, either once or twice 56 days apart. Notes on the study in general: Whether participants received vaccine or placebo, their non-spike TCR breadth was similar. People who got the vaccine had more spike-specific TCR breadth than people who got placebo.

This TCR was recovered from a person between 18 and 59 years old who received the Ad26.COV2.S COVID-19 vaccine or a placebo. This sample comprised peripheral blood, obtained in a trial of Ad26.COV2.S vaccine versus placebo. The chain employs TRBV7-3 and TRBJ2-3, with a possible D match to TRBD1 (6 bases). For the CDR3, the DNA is TGTGCCAGCAGCCCTCTGGGAAGGGGGACAGATACGCAGTATTTT. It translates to CASSPLGRGTDTQYF.